This T cell receptor beta chain was captured in a study of T cell responses to AZD1222 COVID-19 vaccine. The study's findings and limits: Among AZD1222 vaccinees, only six were seropositive at baseline. Donors skewed white British and female; clonal diversity was possibly underestimated. Increases in Spike-specific TCR breadth and depth were seen after two AZD1222 doses. Among vaccine-associated CD4 TCRs, coverage spanned spike, with dominance at 160-218 and 743-854.

Clones were read by immunoSEQ multiplex PCR, and TCRdb kept only the in-frame ones, dropping some. The sample yields about 120,000 clones, roughly 87% seen once. With respect to this clone: What it binds is unknown.

Trimming stripped 3 bases from V and 0 bases from J, with 11 bases between. Germline CDR1 reads LNHDA; CDR2 reads SQIVND (reference sequence). The CDR3 is 15 residues long. Material: peripheral blood, obtained on day 0 of AZD1222 vaccination. This sequence was found in an adult in good health. The chain links TRBV19 to TRBJ1-1, with D hard to call. CDR3 nucleotides: TGTGCCAGTAGTATGATTCGGGGAATGAACACTGAAGCTTTCTTT. Its protein is CASSMIRGMNTEAFF. The full variable domain, with the rest looked up from reference TRBV19 and TRBJ1-1, is DGGITQSPKYLFRKEGQNVTLSCEQNLNHDAMYWYRQDPGQGLRLIYYSQIVNDFQKGDIAEGYSVSREKKESFPLTVTSAQKNPTAFYLCASSMIRGMNTEAFFGQGTRLTVV.